This T cell receptor beta chain was identified in a study of lymphopenia after photon versus proton radiotherapy (dated by TCRdb to the late 2010s). In terms of the full investigation: In patients with gastrointestinal tumors who developed high-grade lymphopenia, the study compared the immunological effects of photon radiation therapy with those of proton radiation therapy. The cohort included more than 15 patients with gastrointestinal tumors who developed lymphopenia after receiving either photon or proton therapy. The study was designed to characterize how the impact on the immune system differs between the two radiation modalities.

What the research found in general, with its limitations: Across the cohort, an inverse correlation was found between a larger post-nadir drop in TCR diversity and overall survival time among patients who died. Proton-treated patients stayed relatively stable during treatment, while photon-treated patients lost naive T cells and TCR diversity and gained effector/memory populations. The survival association was examined only in patients who died, and the authors described better survival with proton therapy as a possibility, not as a demonstrated result. After the lymphocyte count nadir, oligoclonal expansion, especially of CD8+ Temra cells, was observed in photon-treated repertoires, and the drop in diversity was driven by this expansion.

A remark on this clone: Its cognate antigen has yet to be identified. Base quality data are lacking; no much larger clone is found one base away.

For this chain, trimming is 6 bases at the V end and 7 bases at the J end, and the number of junction bases without a gene match is 14. The CDR3 has 16 amino acids, counting the end cysteine and phenylalanine. CDR3 DNA only is kept here, 48 bases in frame from base 1. The germline V gene gives CDR1 as MDHEN and CDR2 as SYDVKM. The library was generated by the immunoSEQ multiplex PCR assay. T cell repertoires were profiled by deep sequencing of rearranged TCR beta loci, alongside multiparametric flow cytometry. This is the immuneACCESS table as TCRdb keeps it, with only in-frame sequences that have V and J called. A part of the clones is gone; compared with another copy, unresolved V genes explain less than half, and the rest is unexplained. Counted in this sample were tens of thousands of clones; roughly nine tenths of them appeared once. The ten largest make up 0.75% to 0.9% of the sample.

Sequencing used peripheral blood, obtained from a patient treated with photon-based radiotherapy. This sequence originates from a woman in her forties or fifties with cholangiocarcinoma. This receptor chain uses TRBV28 and TRBJ1-5; a stretch of 8 junction bases matches TRBD1. The nucleotide sequence is given as TGTGCCAGCAGCCCAATACTAGACAGGGGTGGACAGCCCCAGCATTTT. Its protein reads: CASSPILDRGGQPQHF.